This is a list of T cell receptor beta chains from one sample in a study of T cell responses to AZD1222 COVID-19 vaccine. The assay was immunoSEQ multiplex PCR, and TCRdb's table has in-frame clones only and misses some. The sample has roughly 150,000 clones, around 90% seen once. Sequenced here: peripheral blood, sampled on day 0 of AZD1222 vaccination. Receptors originate from an adult in good health. CDR3s include the opening cysteine and the closing phenylalanine or tryptophan. A D gene is named only where the DNA matches it firmly. A clone size is listed for some rows: how often the clone was seen (once, few, many), or a class if it is expanded.

D,J,size,V,CDR3,DNA
-,TRBJ2-2,once,TRBV7-2,CASSLQVTTGELFF,TGTGCCAGCAGCCTTCAGGTGACCACCGGGGAGCTGTTTTTT
TRBD1,TRBJ1-2,-,TRBV12-3/TRBV12-4,CASRSGGSYGYTF,TGTGCCAGCAGGTCAGGGGGGAGCTATGGCTACACCTTC
-,TRBJ1-4,-,TRBV30,CAWSPLGEKLFF,TGTGCCTGGAGTCCATTAGGTGAAAAACTGTTTTTT
-,TRBJ2-7,-,TRBV4-2,CASSQGLGAYEQYF,TGTGCCAGCAGCCAGGGACTGGGCGCCTACGAGCAGTACTTC
-,TRBJ2-7,-,TRBV3-1/TRBV3-2,CASSPFIDSYEQYF,TGTGCCAGCAGCCCGTTTATAGATTCCTACGAGCAGTACTTC
-,TRBJ2-2,-,TRBV10-3,CAISGGQVANTGELFF,TGTGCCATCAGTGGGGGGCAGGTTGCGAACACCGGGGAGCTGTTTTTT
-,TRBJ1-2,-,TRBV27,CASSLSGGPGYGYTF,TGTGCCAGCAGTTTATCGGGGGGCCCGGGCTATGGCTACACCTTC
-,TRBJ1-4,-,TRBV15,CATSRVRGNNEKLFF,TGTGCCACCAGCAGAGTAAGGGGGAATAATGAAAAACTGTTTTTT
-,TRBJ1-1,-,TRBV11-3,CASSLGTSGAHEAFF,TGTGCCAGCAGCTTAGGAACTTCAGGGGCCCATGAAGCTTTCTTT
-,TRBJ1-2,-,TRBV7-2,CASSPLGQIYGYTF,TGTGCCAGCAGCCCCCTGGGGCAAATCTATGGCTACACCTTC
TRBD1,TRBJ1-3,-,TRBV19,CASSTDRAGNTIYF,TGTGCCAGTAGTACCGACAGGGCTGGAAACACCATATATTTT
-,TRBJ1-1,-,TRBV25-1,CASNPFPASVGRTEAFF,TGTGCCAGCAACCCTTTTCCCGCATCCGTTGGAAGGACTGAAGCTTTCTTT
TRBD1,TRBJ1-2,once,TRBV4-1,CASSPDRGGGYTF,TGCGCCAGCAGCCCGGACAGGGGCGGTGGCTACACCTTC
-,TRBJ2-7,-,TRBV6-5,CASSAPPPYEQYF,TGTGCCAGCAGCGCCCCCCCGCCCTACGAGCAGTACTTC
-,TRBJ1-6,-,TRBV28,CASSLRSRISPLHF,TGTGCCAGCAGTTTAAGGTCACGGATTTCACCCCTCCACTTT
-,TRBJ1-6,-,TRBV19,CASSPSGVGAYNSPLHF,TGTGCCAGTAGTCCCTCCGGGGTAGGAGCCTATAATTCACCCCTCCACTTT